The 10 T cell receptor beta chains below were found in one sample sequenced in a study of T cells in Graves' hyperthyroidism and ophthalmopathy. Amplification of TCR beta CDR3 regions used RNA as the template. The study used the HTBI primer set for a first-round RT-PCR of the TCR CDR3. TCRdb reprocessed the multiplex PCR reads via MiXCR and lists one record per CDR3 protein. The data show some 490,000 distinct CDR3 sequences, about 20% seen once. Sequenced material: blood. All receptors come from a woman aged 70-85 years with Graves' ophthalmopathy.

This clonotype was counted many times. The chain couples TRBV6-1 to TRBJ1-1; D ambiguous. V lost 8 bases to trimming and J lost 0 bases, with 16 bases between them. Germline values: CDR1 MNHNS, CDR2 SASEGT. The CDR3 length is 15 residues. The CDR3 bases are TGTGCCAGCGTTCAGATCTGGGCGGTGAACACTGAAGCTTTCTTT. Translated, it gives CASVQIWAVNTEAFF.

This clonotype has a handful of counts. This chain uses TRBV20-1 with TRBJ2-7, with a weak D call TRBD2 (5 bases). The CDR3 is made up of 14 amino acids. The germline gives CDR1 DFQATT, CDR2 SNEGSKA (reference sequence). The V end was cut by 0 bases, the J end by 7 bases, with 16 bases between. The DNA of the CDR3 is TGCAGTGCTAGAGATCGCTCGGGGTTGAGTGAGCAGTACTTC. Translation gives CSARDRSGLSEQYF.

This clonotype was picked up many times. J is TRBJ2-3 and V is TRBV11-1; 8 bases map to TRBD2. After removal of 2 bases from V and 9 bases from J, the junction contained 16 bases not matched to a gene. Germline CDR1 is SGHAT and CDR2 is FQDESV (reference sequence). The CDR3 length is 17 residues. CDR3 protein: CASSLPPAGGRGRTQYF. The CDR3 DNA follows: TGTGCCAGCAGCTTACCCCCGGCGGGAGGACGGGGGAGGACGCAGTATTTT.

The V gene is TRBV13, the J gene TRBJ1-1; 12 bases match TRBD1. Looked up from germline, CDR1 is PRHDT and CDR2 is FYEKMQ (reference sequence). The CDR3 is 17 amino acids. V lost 1 base, J lost 2 bases, and 5 bases stayed unmatched. The CDR3 loop is CASSLVSGTGGNTEAFF. CDR3 DNA sequence: TGTGCCAGCAGCTTAGTTTCGGGGACAGGGGGCAACACTGAAGCTTTCTTT.

The chain couples TRBV19 to TRBJ1-1; 10 positions agree with TRBD1. Germline assignment: CDR1 LNHDA and CDR2 SQIVND (reference sequence). J was trimmed by 10 bases and V by 3 bases; bases with no gene match: 5. CDR3 length: 13 residues. The CDR3 DNA reads as TGTGCCAGTAGTATCGGGACAGGGGCGGGAGCTTTCTTT. It translates to CASSIGTGAGAFF.

The V gene is TRBV7-9, the J gene TRBJ1-2; TRBD1 is a possible D gene (5 bases). Germline V gives CDR1 SEHNR, CDR2 FQNEAQ (reference sequence). V lost 5 bases, J lost 8 bases, and 15 bases lay in between. The CDR3 runs to 13 residues. CDR3 residues: CASSDAGGRGYTF. For the CDR3, the DNA is TGTGCCAGCAGCGACGCGGGGGGTCGCGGCTACACCTTC.

This clonotype was counted ten times or more. The chain combines TRBV20-1 with TRBJ1-1; D gene ambiguous. The V gene's germline CDR1 is DFQATT and CDR2 SNEGSKA (reference sequence). Trimming removed 3 bases from V and 4 bases from J, with 12 bases in between. CDR3 length: 13 amino acids. In DNA, the CDR3 is TGCAGTGCTAGTTTGGGGAGAGGCACTGAAGCTTTCTTT. This translates into CSASLGRGTEAFF.

CDR3 sequence reads: CASKAEANTDTQYF. The CDR3 DNA follows: TGTGCCAGCAAGGCGGAAGCCAACACAGATACGCAGTATTTT. This rearrangement joins TRBV6-1 to TRBJ2-3; no clear D gene. V shed 7 bases and J shed 2 bases, with 13 bases lying between them. This CDR3 has 14 amino acids. CDR1 is MNHNS and CDR2 is SASEGT in the germline V gene.

This clonotype appeared many times. The chain joins TRBV6-5 to TRBJ1-6; no definite D call. The germline V gene has CDR1 MNHEY and CDR2 SVGAGI. The V end lost 0 bases, the J end lost 6 bases, and 9 bases lay between the germline ends. The CDR3 totals 15 residues. The CDR3 reads CASSYSKYINSPLHF. CDR3 bases: TGTGCCAGCAGTTACTCGAAGTACATTAATTCACCCCTCCACTTT.

This clonotype occurred a few times. V is TRBV9 and J is TRBJ1-1; tentative D call: TRBD1 (5 bases). V shed 0 bases and J shed 0 bases, with 18 bases lying between them. In germline, CDR1 is SGDLS, CDR2 YYNGEE. This CDR3 has 18 residues. This CDR3 reads CASSVGLGGAKLNTEAFF. CDR3 nucleotides: TGTGCCAGCAGCGTAGGCCTAGGAGGGGCCAAACTGAACACTGAAGCTTTCTTT. Full variable domain (rest looked up from reference TRBV9 and TRBJ1-1): DSGVTQTPKHLITATGQRVTLRCSPRSGDLSVYWYQQSLDQGLQFLIQYYNGEERAKGNILERFSAQQFPDLHSELNLSSLELGDSALYFCASSVGLGGAKLNTEAFFGQGTRLTVV.